The clone carrying this T cell receptor beta chain has at least ten counts. Its antigen is not known. The sample is drawn from a study of T cells in Graves' hyperthyroidism and ophthalmopathy. The study's findings and limits: A model built on 13 V-J features separated ophthalmopathy from stable hyperthyroidism.

Using RNA transcripts as the source, TCR beta CDR3 regions were amplified. An initial round of RT-PCR targeting the TCR CDR3 relied on the HTBI primer set. MiXCR, applied by TCRdb to the multiplex PCR reads, yields one record per CDR3 protein. The data contain about 420,000 distinct CDR3 sequences, roughly an eighth of them singletons. Trimming removed 3 bases from V and 5 bases from J, with 20 bases in between. CDR1 and CDR2 from the germline V gene are SGHTA and FQGNSA. The CDR3 is 16 residues long. The source of this sequence is a woman aged 18-29 years with Graves' hyperthyroidism. The chain has TRBV7-2 and TRBJ2-7; D tentatively fits TRBD1 or TRBD2 (6 bases each). Sequencing used blood. CDR3 bases: TGTGCCAGCAGCTTTACACCGGGGGCAGGGTCCCACGAGCAGTACTTC. It translates to CASSFTPGAGSHEQYF.